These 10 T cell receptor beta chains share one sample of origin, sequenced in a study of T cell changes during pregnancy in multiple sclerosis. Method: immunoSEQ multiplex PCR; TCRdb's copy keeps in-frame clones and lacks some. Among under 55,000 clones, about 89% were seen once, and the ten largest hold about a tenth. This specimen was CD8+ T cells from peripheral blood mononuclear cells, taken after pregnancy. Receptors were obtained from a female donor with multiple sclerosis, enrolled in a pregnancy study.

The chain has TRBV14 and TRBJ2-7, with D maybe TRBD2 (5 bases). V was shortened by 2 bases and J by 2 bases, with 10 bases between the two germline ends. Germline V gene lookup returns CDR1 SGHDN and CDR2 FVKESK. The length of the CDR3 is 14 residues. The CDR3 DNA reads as TGTGCCAGCAGCCAATTTACGGGAACCTACGAGCAGTACTTC. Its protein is CASSQFTGTYEQYF.

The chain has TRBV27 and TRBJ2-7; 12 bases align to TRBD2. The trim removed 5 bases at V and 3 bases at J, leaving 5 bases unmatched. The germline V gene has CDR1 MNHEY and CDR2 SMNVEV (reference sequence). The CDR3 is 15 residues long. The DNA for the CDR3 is TGTGCCAGCAGTCCCACTAGCGGGGGGTACTACGAGCAGTACTTC. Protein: CASSPTSGGYYEQYF.

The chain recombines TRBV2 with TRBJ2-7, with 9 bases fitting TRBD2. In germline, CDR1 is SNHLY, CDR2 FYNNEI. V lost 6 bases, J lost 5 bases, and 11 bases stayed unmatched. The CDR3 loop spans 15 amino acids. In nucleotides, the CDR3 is TGTGCCAGCAGGGCTGGCGGGGGGGCCATGAACGAGCAGTACTTC. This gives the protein CASRAGGGAMNEQYF.

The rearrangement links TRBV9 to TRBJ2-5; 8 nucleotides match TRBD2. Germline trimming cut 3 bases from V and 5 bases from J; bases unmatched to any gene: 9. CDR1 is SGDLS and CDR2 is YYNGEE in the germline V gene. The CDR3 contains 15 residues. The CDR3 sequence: CASSGSGVALETQYF. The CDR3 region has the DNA TGTGCCAGCAGCGGTAGCGGGGTGGCATTGGAGACCCAGTACTTC.

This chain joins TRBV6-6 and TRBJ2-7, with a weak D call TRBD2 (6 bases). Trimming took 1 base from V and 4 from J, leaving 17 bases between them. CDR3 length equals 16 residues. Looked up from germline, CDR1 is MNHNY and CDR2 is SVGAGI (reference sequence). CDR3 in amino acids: CASSYWEGRPVYEQYF. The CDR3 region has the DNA TGTGCCAGCAGTTACTGGGAAGGGAGGCCTGTTTACGAGCAGTACTTC.

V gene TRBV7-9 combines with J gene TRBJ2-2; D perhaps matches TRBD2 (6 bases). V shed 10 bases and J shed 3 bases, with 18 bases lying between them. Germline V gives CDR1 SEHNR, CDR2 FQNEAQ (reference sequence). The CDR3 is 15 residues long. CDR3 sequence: CATPQEGPDTGELFF. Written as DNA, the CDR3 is TGTGCCACCCCCCAGGAGGGCCCGGACACCGGGGAGCTGTTTTTT. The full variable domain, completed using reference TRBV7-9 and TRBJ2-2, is DTGVSQNPRHKITKRGQNVTFRCDPISEHNRLYWYRQTLGQGPEFLTYFQNEAQLEKSRLLSDRFSAERPKGSFSTLEIQRTEQGDSAMYLCATPQEGPDTGELFFGEGSRLTVL.

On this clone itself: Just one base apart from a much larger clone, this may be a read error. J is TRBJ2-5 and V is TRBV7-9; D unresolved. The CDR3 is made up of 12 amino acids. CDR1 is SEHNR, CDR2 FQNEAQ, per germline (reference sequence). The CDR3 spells CVSDGPQETQYF. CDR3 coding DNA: TGTGTCAGCGATGGGCCACAAGAGACCCAGTACTTC.

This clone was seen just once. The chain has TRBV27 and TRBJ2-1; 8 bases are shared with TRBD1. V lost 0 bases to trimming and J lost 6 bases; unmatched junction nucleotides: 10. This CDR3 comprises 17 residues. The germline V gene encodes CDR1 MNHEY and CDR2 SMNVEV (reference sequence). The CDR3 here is CASSLSRGQGLFNEQFF. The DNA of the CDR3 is TGTGCCAGCAGTTTATCTAGAGGACAGGGTCTATTCAATGAGCAGTTCTTC.

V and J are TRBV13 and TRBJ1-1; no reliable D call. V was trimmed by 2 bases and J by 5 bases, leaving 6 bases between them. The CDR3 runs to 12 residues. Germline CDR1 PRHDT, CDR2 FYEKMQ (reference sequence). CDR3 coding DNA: TGTGCCAGCAGCTTAAGAGTTACTGAAGCTTTCTTT. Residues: CASSLRVTEAFF.

CDR3: CAWSASGGGGQPQHF. CDR3 sequence (DNA): TGTGCCTGGAGTGCCTCAGGGGGTGGGGGCCAGCCCCAGCATTTT. V is TRBV30 and J is TRBJ1-5; 7 positions match TRBD1. V trimming: 1 base; J trimming: 7 bases; junction bases outside the gene matches: 10. Germline V gene data show CDR1 as GTSNPN and CDR2 as SVGIG (reference sequence). CDR3 length: 15 amino acids.